This entry concerns a single T cell receptor (beta chain). The PCR was carried out with 60 Vbeta primers and 13 Jbeta primers. Measured with immunoSEQ multiplex PCR; TCRdb has only the in-frame clones, and not every one. In the table there are tens of thousands of clones, 40% to 50% of which are singletons. This sample was taken from a study of cytomegalovirus exposure and HLA in healthy donors. The CDR3 consists of 14 residues. Trimming cost V 5 bases and J 2 bases, with 10 bases left between them. The germline V gene has CDR1 SEHNR and CDR2 FQNEAQ (reference sequence). The sequence came from a woman aged 50 to 65 in good health and CMV-seronegative. The chain has TRBV7-9 and TRBJ1-5; D is uncertain. What was sequenced was PBMCs. CDR3 loop: CASSGGVGNQPQHF. In DNA form, the CDR3 reads TGTGCCAGCAGCGGCGGGGTGGGCAATCAGCCCCAGCATTTT.